Included here is one T cell receptor beta chain sequence, with context. The data originate from a study of T cell responses to AZD1222 COVID-19 vaccine. Whole-study context: Doses given second, at about 4 or about 12 weeks, were pooled.

Sequenced by immunoSEQ multiplex PCR; TCRdb stores in-frame clones only, minus some. This sample has approximately 150,000 clones, with about nine tenths found just once. Trimming cost V 0 bases and J 4 bases, with 18 bases left between them. The CDR3 has 17 amino acids. Germline CDR1 reads GTSNPN; CDR2 reads SVGIG (reference sequence). This sequence originates from an adult in good health. V gene TRBV30 combines with J gene TRBJ1-4; the D is unclear. The sequences come from peripheral blood, collected on day 0 of AZD1222 vaccination. CDR3 in amino acids: CAWSVLAIQSNNEKLFF. CDR3 bases: TGTGCCTGGAGTGTACTAGCAATTCAATCAAATAATGAAAAACTGTTTTTT.